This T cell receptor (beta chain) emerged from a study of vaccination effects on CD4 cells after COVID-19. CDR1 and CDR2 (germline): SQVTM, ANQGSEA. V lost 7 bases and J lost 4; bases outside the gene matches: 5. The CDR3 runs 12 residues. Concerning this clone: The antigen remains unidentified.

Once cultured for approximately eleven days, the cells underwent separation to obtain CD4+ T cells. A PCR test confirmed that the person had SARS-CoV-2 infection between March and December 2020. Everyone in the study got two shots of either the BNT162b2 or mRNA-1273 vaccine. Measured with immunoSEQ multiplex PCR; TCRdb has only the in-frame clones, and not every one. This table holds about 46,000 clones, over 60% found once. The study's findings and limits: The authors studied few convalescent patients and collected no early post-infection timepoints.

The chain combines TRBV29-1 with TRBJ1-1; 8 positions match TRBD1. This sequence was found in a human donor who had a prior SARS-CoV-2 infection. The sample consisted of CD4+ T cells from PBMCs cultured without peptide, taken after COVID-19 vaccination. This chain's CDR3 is CSGQGASTEAFF. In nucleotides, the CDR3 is TGCAGCGGCCAGGGGGCGAGCACTGAAGCTTTCTTT.